This TCR beta chain was documented in a study of cytomegalovirus exposure and HLA in healthy donors (dated by TCRdb to 2016 to 2017). The study in broad terms: In an earlier analysis of several hundred of the donors, 250 to 300 Gb of sequence data and about 110 million unique TCR beta sequences from roughly 190 million T cells were reported. Among 300 to 450 genotyped donors of the cohort, an average of about 240,000 unique TCR beta nucleotide sequences were sequenced per donor, about a sixth of them non-productive. The study used immunosequencing to profile the T cell repertoires of around 600 subjects and linked those repertoires to cytomegalovirus serostatus. To decide whether each TCR beta V gene segment behaved as functional or pseudogenic, an earlier analysis of some 600 of the donors relied on high-throughput TCR beta sequencing. Besides the first cohort of under 700 subjects, a separate validation cohort made up of roughly 120 different subjects was used. The number of donors typed differed by locus, with 629-630 for A, B, C, DRB1 and DQB1, roughly 520 for DQA1, 600 to 610 for DPA1, and some 440 for DPB1. Roughly 5 DR-DQ haplotypes were handled as single units for association and clustering, since linkage in the cohort was strong. To study patterns of TCR occurrence, a later analysis re-analyzed previously published TCR beta repertoires from 600 to 750 donors and added high-resolution HLA genotyping. Class I and class II HLA loci were covered by the typing at four-digit resolution. The study was designed to test whether signatures of past pathogen exposure could be identified by cataloging public T cell receptors. In a later genetic analysis, genome-wide SNP genotypes for about 65% of the roughly 670 donors were used, and that subset was treated as a discovery cohort. Every repertoire in the discovery cohort had been generated on one and the same sequencing platform. Donor age, sex, ethnicity and CMV serostatus were compiled together with the repertoire data. High-throughput TCR immunosequencing, statistical association of individual TCRs with disease status, and machine learning were combined to predict cytomegalovirus infection status. In the later analysis, no new phenotypic data were used to find candidate immune exposures; instead, reliance was placed on TCR beta sequences and their occurrence across donors. The genetic ancestry cluster associated with self-reported Caucasian donors included 81% of the approximately 430 genotyped donors. Approximately 330 gigabases of sequencing data and approximately 91 million unique TCR sequences made up an early release that covered over 550 HLA-typed donors. Study-level results and caveats: Immune exposure information for the cohort was limited to CMV serostatus. Compared with equally common non-associated chains, HLA-associated TCR beta chains in a later analysis were more clonally expanded and had lower generation probabilities. Assigning TCR associations to individual alleles was difficult when HLA alleles, especially DR and DQ, strongly co-occurred. At a false discovery rate of 0.05, a later analysis linked 15,000 to 20,000 TCR beta sequences to specific HLA alleles. Linkage disequilibrium might explain the correlated functional status among segregating V segments, but an unknown experimental factor could not be ruled out. Broadly in line with IMGT annotations, most TCR beta V segments showed up in productive rearrangements about 90% or about 30% of the time in an earlier analysis of about 500 of the donors. Presence/absence analyses assumed roughly uniform sequencing depth across donors, an assumption that may not hold. A later analysis found that most CMV-associated TCR beta chains appeared HLA-restricted, with HLA associations seemingly driven largely by CMV exposure. Because counts were too low, 15 to 20 rarely observed V segments, including chromosome 9 orphons, were excluded from the earlier analysis of a few hundred of the donors. In a later genetic analysis, a missense DCLRE1C variant was associated with V-gene and J-gene trimming of TCR beta chains, and the association was replicated in an independent cohort. Only TCR beta chains were sequenced in this cohort, and the absence of alpha or paired-chain data limited detectable features. According to a later analysis, parvovirus B19, influenza, CMV and Epstein-Barr virus appeared linked to several top co-occurrence clusters. A further reported finding was that TCR beta sequences accurately predicted the HLA-A and HLA-B alleles for most subjects in the first cohort. It was suggested by the authors that the approach could potentially be generalized to other disease states and immunological phenotypes. Cytomegalovirus status was reported to be diagnosed by the classifier with high specificity and sensitivity in both the original and validation cohorts. A later genetic analysis reported fewer N-insertions in productive TCRs among donors in an Asian-associated ancestry cluster than the roughly 650-donor mean. According to a later analysis, TCR association rates differed among HLA loci, with DRB1 alleles showing the most associated TCRs and HLA-C alleles showing the fewest. While some public TCRs were present in many individuals, most TCR sequences turned up only very rarely across donors. HLA typing was unavailable for some donors at each locus, so association tests used only the typed subset. A cluster of highly shared sequence variants was judged likely to be a technical artifact of the sequencing pipeline. Three of the identified cytomegalovirus-associated TCR beta chains were confirmed in vitro to be specific for cytomegalovirus antigens. The study gave a list of 150 to 200 TCR beta chains associated with cytomegalovirus.

The cohort consisted of hundreds of healthy bone marrow donors. All cohort members were sampled while nominally healthy, although unrecorded immune exposures were likely present. The donor was CMV seronegative and was included in the group of about 400 seronegative cohort members. A peripheral blood sample was provided by each donor, and peripheral blood mononuclear cells were used for TCR beta sequencing. The Qiagen DNeasy Blood Extraction Kit was used to extract genomic DNA from the blood cell samples. The protocol used for the library was the immunoSEQ multiplex PCR assay. A mixture of 60 forward primers for TCR Vbeta segments and 13 reverse primers for TCR Jbeta segments was used in the multiplex PCR. The CDR3 region of rearranged TCR beta genes was amplified from genomic DNA with a multiplex PCR assay. The Illumina HiSeq System was used to sequence the amplified TCR beta libraries as 87-base-pair reads. The original pipeline was this. Across the 500 to 750 repertoires, a later analysis counted 80 million or so unique TCR beta chains, approximately 12 million of which were shared by at least two donors. A nearest-neighbor algorithm error-corrected the raw reads and collapsed the reads into unique sequences, merging closely related sequences to remove PCR and sequencing errors. CDR3 sequences were aligned to IMGT reference sequences to assign V, D and J gene segments. Each retained sequence needed at least a six-nucleotide match to both a V gene segment and a J gene segment. Rearrangements were called productive when the CDR3 lacked stop codons and stayed in frame with V and J; all others were non-productive. CDR3 was defined by IMGT convention, running from the second conserved V-encoded cysteine to the conserved J-encoded phenylalanine. The earlier analysis of 450 to 750 of the donors excluded any sequence lacking an unambiguous match to a single V gene segment. In an earlier analysis of some 590 of the donors, a V segment was called functional when productive rearrangements were above 56.7%, and segregating when the standard deviation between donors exceeded 5%. A statistical classification framework was built to diagnose cytomegalovirus status from the catalog of TCR beta chain sequences. In a later analysis, TCR nucleotide sequences were compared against IMGT/GENE-DB human TR gene sequences so that V and J genes could be assigned. The TCRdist pipeline was used in a later analysis to assign CDR3 sequences and most-parsimonious VDJ recombination scenarios. A later analysis defined each TCR beta chain by its CDR3 amino acid sequence plus V-gene family, and excluded reads lacking a unique V-gene family. A later analysis removed 592 highly shared, low-generation-probability nucleotide sequences to deal with suspected cross-contamination and a sequencing artifact. For each public chain, a later analysis derived a clonal expansion index from normalized ranks of inferred template counts within each repertoire. In a later analysis, generation probabilities were computed with a VDJ recombination model fitted to out-of-frame rearrangements, and the resulting probabilities were checked against IGoR. In a later analysis, TCR-TCR, TCR-HLA and TCR-CMV co-occurrence was scored with hypergeometric tests, and a repertoire-size bias correction was applied to TCR pairs. To estimate false discovery rates, a later analysis permuted the HLA or CMV assignments 20 times. A later analysis grouped co-occurring TCRs with DBSCAN, adding TCRdist sequence similarity when clustering within HLA-allele-positive subsets. For co-occurrence clustering, repertoires with fewer than 30,000 or more than 120,000 public chains were excluded, along with about five repertoires with anomalous nucleotide sharing. Imported from immuneACCESS, the table was reduced by TCRdb to in-frame sequences with V and J called. These copies leave out some clones; in studies compared against another copy, an unresolved V gene accounts for under half, and the cause of the remainder is not known. The V and J calls and clone size were taken over from that table, and D and trimming were inferred from the DNA. The sample data list about 200,000 clones, and 75% to 85% of these were observed just once. The ten largest clones represent about 2.3% of the sample.

Points on this clone: The antigen it binds to is not known. No base quality values were provided; no much bigger clone lies one nucleotide off.

The sequenced sample was PBMCs. The receptor's source is a woman between 50 and 59 years old in good health and CMV-seronegative.

The base sequence is TGTGCCAGCAGTTCCGGACATGTCAATCAGCCCCAGCATTTT. Translated, this gives CASSSGHVNQPQHF. The chain couples TRBV28 to TRBJ1-5, and possibly TRBD1, on 5 matching bases. According to the germline V gene, CDR1 reads MDHEN and CDR2 reads SYDVKM. The CDR3 goes from the cysteine to the phenylalanine over 14 residues. The retained sequence is limited to the CDR3, 42 bases, with the frame set at the first base. V was cut back by 4 bases and J by 3 bases, leaving a gap of 10 bases between them.